A single sample gave rise to the 18 T cell receptor beta chains below, sequenced in a study of blood T cell repertoires in COVID-19. Using immunoSEQ multiplex PCR, the repertoire was profiled, and TCRdb retains in-frame clones only, with some absent. The table shows 50,000 to 65,000 clones, with 75% to 90% occurring only once. Sequenced material: peripheral blood. The source of these receptors is a woman older than 75 with COVID-19, enrolled during active disease.

Only one count was recorded for this clone. CDR3 amino acids: CASSFQRGEETQYF. The CDR3 region has the DNA TGCGCCAGCAGCTTTCAGCGGGGGGAAGAGACCCAGTACTTC. The rearrangement joins TRBV5-1 to TRBJ2-5; 9 bases line up with TRBD2. Germline CDR1 reads SGHRS; CDR2 reads YFSETQ. This CDR3 is 14 amino acids long. The V segment lost 2 bases and the J segment 3 bases; nucleotides outside the gene matches: 2.

CDR3 sequence (DNA): TGCGCCAGCAGCCAAGTTCCCGGCAGGGTGAACACTGAAGCTTTCTTT. Translated, it gives CASSQVPGRVNTEAFF. This chain uses TRBV4-1 with TRBJ1-1; the D gene is possibly TRBD1 (5 bases). CDR3 length: 16 residues. Per the germline V gene, CDR1 is MGHRA and CDR2 is YSYEKL. The ends were cut back, 1 base at V and 0 bases at J, with 12 bases in the middle.

The chain recombines TRBV2 with TRBJ2-4; the D gene is possibly TRBD2 (6 bases). The CDR3 runs 14 residues. Germline loops: CDR1 SNHLY, CDR2 FYNNEI. The V end was cut by 7 bases, the J end by 3 bases, with 13 bases between. CDR3 in amino acids: CASTRELGKNIQYF. The CDR3 region has the DNA TGTGCCAGCACCCGGGAGTTGGGCAAAAACATTCAGTACTTC. The whole variable domain, filled in from reference TRBV2 and TRBJ2-4, reads EPEVTQTPSHQVTQMGQEVILRCVPISNHLYFYWYRQILGQKVEFLVSFYNNEISEKSEIFDDQFSVERPDGSNFTLKIRSTKLEDSAMYFCASTRELGKNIQYFGAGTRLSVL.

The chain combines TRBV12-5 with TRBJ2-6, with a possible D match to TRBD1 (6 bases). V dropped 6 bases and J dropped 0 bases, with 9 bases sitting between them. CDR3 length: 15 amino acids. Germline V CDR1 and CDR2: LGHNT, FRNRAP. CDR3 loop: CASGTGISGANVLTF. The CDR3 DNA follows: TGTGCTAGTGGCACAGGGATCTCTGGGGCCAACGTCCTGACTTTC.

The V and J genes are TRBV28 and TRBJ1-2, with no clear D. CDR3 size: 14 residues. V was clipped by 1 base and J by 0 bases, with 6 bases between them. The germline CDR1 and CDR2 sequences are MDHEN and SYDVKM. In DNA form, the CDR3 reads TGTGCCAGCAGTTTATTACTCTCTAACTATGGCTACACCTTC. Its protein is CASSLLLSNYGYTF.

CDR3 in amino acids: CASRTSGTGTYGYTF. The CDR3 DNA reads TGTGCCAGCAGAACCTCCGGGACAGGGACATATGGCTACACCTTC. The V call is TRBV6-5, the J call TRBJ1-2; 9 bases are shared with TRBD1. Trimming took 6 bases from V and 5 from J; bases not matched to a gene: 10. CDR3 length: 15 amino acids. Germline V gene lookup returns CDR1 MNHEY and CDR2 SVGAGI.

This chain uses TRBV25-1 with TRBJ1-4; D is ambiguous. This CDR3 is 15 amino acids long. Deletions cut 3 bases from V and 0 bases from J, with 8 bases between. CDR1 and CDR2 from the germline V gene are MGHDK and SYGVNS. DNA of the CDR3: TGTGCCAGCAGTGATCTAGGCGCAACTAATGAAAAACTGTTTTTT. Translating gives CASSDLGATNEKLFF.

This clone was seen once. V and J are TRBV6-5 and TRBJ1-6, with D uncertain. V lost 2 bases and J lost 7, with 9 bases in between. The CDR3 totals 14 residues. Germline CDR1 and CDR2: MNHEY and SVGAGI. CDR3 in DNA: TGTGCCAGCAGTTACGCAACGGGGAATTCACCCCTCCACTTT. Translated, it gives CASSYATGNSPLHF.

This clone was counted a few times. V gene TRBV5-1 combines with J gene TRBJ1-1; unclear D gene. Germline CDR1 SGHRS, CDR2 YFSETQ. This CDR3 spans 14 amino acids. V was trimmed by 0 bases and J by 1 base, leaving 7 bases between them. CDR3 coding DNA: TGCGCCAGCAGCTTGGCTCACAGGAACACTGAAGCTTTCTTT. Residues: CASSLAHRNTEAFF.

The gene calls are TRBV4-2 and TRBJ1-5; tentative D call: TRBD1 (6 bases). Trimming pared 5 bases from V and 5 bases from J, leaving 16 bases between. The CDR3 is 15 amino acids. Germline V gene sequence: CDR1 LGHNA, CDR2 YNFKEQ. The CDR3 region has the DNA TGTGCCAGCAGCAGCGTCGGGGGGCGCGATCAGCCCCAGCATTTT. Its protein product is CASSSVGGRDQPQHF.

The chain has TRBV10-3 and TRBJ2-3, with a tentative D call TRBD1 (6 bases). Germline CDR1 reads ENHRY; CDR2 reads SYGVKD. The CDR3 has 12 amino acids. V lost 4 bases to trimming and J lost 6 bases, with 8 bases between them. The CDR3 here is CAISVDRDTQYF. The CDR3 bases are TGTGCCATCAGTGTTGACAGGGATACGCAGTATTTT.

V usage is TRBV29-1 and J usage is TRBJ1-4; TRBD1 aligns across 9 bases. Per the germline V gene, CDR1 is SQVTM and CDR2 is ANQGSEA. Losses at the gene ends were 6 bases for V and 4 bases for J; bases not matched to a gene: 9. This CDR3 region has 15 residues. CDR3 bases: TGCAGCGTGGCAACAGGGGGCTTTGGTAATGAAAAACTGTTTTTT. It yields the protein CSVATGGFGNEKLFF.

This clone was recorded a few times. The CDR3 DNA follows: TGTGCCAGCAGTGAAGAGCGGGGTTCCTACAATGAGCAGTTCTTC. This translates into CASSEERGSYNEQFF. The V gene is TRBV2, the J gene TRBJ2-1, with 7 bases lining up with TRBD2. V dropped 1 base and J dropped 1; count of bases not matched to a gene: 1. CDR3 size: 15 residues. The germline V gene encodes CDR1 SNHLY and CDR2 FYNNEI.

The rearrangement uses TRBV10-3 and TRBJ1-1; D gene uncertain. The germline CDR1 and CDR2 sequences are ENHRY and SYGVKD. Trimming pared 5 bases from V and 0 bases from J, leaving 7 bases between. This CDR3 has 13 amino acids. CDR3 coding DNA: TGTGCCATCAGTAAGGAGCTGAACACTGAAGCTTTCTTT. It codes for CAISKELNTEAFF.

The chain combines TRBV7-4 with TRBJ1-2, with a possible D match to TRBD1 (6 bases). CDR3 length: 21 residues. Per germline, CDR1 SGHVT and CDR2 SQSDAQ. With 5 bases removed from V and 0 bases from J, the gap between germline ends came to 31 bases. CDR3 in amino acids: CASSQKYKGGAQSPTNYGYTF. In nucleotides, the CDR3 is TGTGCCAGCAGCCAAAAATACAAAGGGGGGGCCCAGAGCCCCACTAACTATGGCTACACCTTC.

This sequence joins TRBV30 and TRBJ2-7; perhaps TRBD1 as D (6 bases). Trimming took 7 bases from V and 3 from J, leaving 19 bases between them. Germline V gene data show CDR1 as GTSNPN and CDR2 as SVGIG (reference sequence). CDR3 size: 14 residues. CDR3 loop: CASSDRMTNYEQYF. The CDR3 DNA is TGTGCCTCCTCAGACAGGATGACAAACTACGAGCAGTACTTC.

The rearrangement joins TRBV7-2 to TRBJ1-5; D not certain. CDR1 and CDR2 (germline): SGHTA, FQGNSA. Trimming removed 3 bases from V and 5 bases from J, with 11 bases in between. This CDR3 has 14 amino acids. The DNA of the CDR3 is TGTGCCAGCAGCTTTACTGGTTCGGATCAGCCCCAGCATTTT. This codes for CASSFTGSDQPQHF.

J is TRBJ2-3 and V is TRBV10-3, with 11 positions matching TRBD2. The CDR3 runs to 14 residues. Germline CDR1 is ENHRY and CDR2 is SYGVKD. After removal of 10 bases from V and 2 bases from J, the junction contained 5 bases not matched to a gene. CDR3 in amino acids: CATSGGHYTDTQYF. The DNA for the CDR3 is TGTGCCACTAGCGGGGGGCACTACACAGATACGCAGTATTTT.